What follows are 5 T cell receptor beta chains derived from one specimen sequenced in a study of T-cell reconstitution after alpha-beta-depleted transplantation in children. It was with unique molecular identifiers that the TCRbeta library was prepared. TCRdb recomputed calls from the PCR reads with MiXCR, one row per CDR3 protein. In the table there are a few hundred thousand distinct CDR3 sequences, roughly 26% of which are singletons. The material was PBMCs, obtained before TCRalphabeta/CD19-depleted stem cell transplant. These receptor sequences come from a girl aged 2 to 9 with Fanconi anemia, due to receive a stem cell transplant.

The table lists this clonotype with many counts. This chain links TRBV20-1 with TRBJ2-7; 8 positions agree with TRBD1. V was clipped by 1 base and J by 3 bases; unmatched bases: 8. The length of the CDR3 is 15 residues. Per the germline V gene, CDR1 is DFQATT and CDR2 is SNEGSKA (reference sequence). This chain's CDR3 is CSARVRTGYDYEQYF. The CDR3 nucleotides are TGCAGTGCTAGAGTGCGGACAGGGTACGACTACGAGCAGTACTTC.

CDR3 protein: CSARNEAIPGNTIYF. As DNA, the CDR3 is TGCAGTGCTAGAAACGAAGCGATCCCTGGAAACACCATATATTTT. The chain employs TRBV20-1 and TRBJ1-3; no definite D call. The CDR3 runs to 15 residues. V lost 2 bases, J lost 2 bases, and 13 bases lay in between. The V gene's germline CDR1 is DFQATT and CDR2 SNEGSKA (reference sequence).

In its sample, this clonotype was seen many times. The chain has TRBV20-1 and TRBJ2-5; D may match TRBD1 or TRBD2 (5 bases each). The CDR3 covers 14 residues. V was pared by 5 bases and J by 0 bases, with 13 bases between. Germline V gives CDR1 DFQATT, CDR2 SNEGSKA (reference sequence). The CDR3 here is CSAQDGTNQETQYF. DNA of the CDR3: TGCAGTGCTCAAGACGGGACGAACCAAGAGACCCAGTACTTC.

Many counts were recorded for this clonotype. The rearrangement links TRBV6-5 to TRBJ1-1, with D possibly matching TRBD1 (5 bases). Germline V lookup: CDR1 MNHEY, CDR2 SVGAGI. The length of the CDR3 is 14 residues. V lost 4 bases to trimming and J lost 4 bases, with 13 bases between them. The CDR3 DNA reads TGTGCCAGCAGTTCGAGTCAGGGCCCCACTGAAGCTTTCTTT. Its translation: CASSSSQGPTEAFF.

The chain employs TRBV4-1 and TRBJ2-7; 10 positions agree with TRBD2. This CDR3 has 16 residues. Germline V CDR1 and CDR2: MGHRA, YSYEKL. The ends lost 0 bases at V and 4 bases at J; junction bases unmatched: 6. The CDR3 DNA follows: TGCGCCAGCAGCCAAGAGGGTAGCGGGAGGACGTACGAGCAGTACTTC. Translated, it gives CASSQEGSGRTYEQYF.